The 16 T cell receptor beta chains below were found in one sample sequenced in a study of control samples from healthy donors and cancer patients. Sequencing used immunoSEQ multiplex PCR; TCRdb keeps in-frame clones, though not all of them. The sample consists of 150,000 to 200,000 clones, roughly 89% of them appearing once. Source material: blood. These receptors originate from a young woman in good health.

This clone was observed once. Distinct nucleotide sequences in the sample also encode this CDR3. V is TRBV6-1 and J is TRBJ1-5, with a weak D call TRBD1 (6 bases). The CDR3 covers 14 residues. CDR1 and CDR2 (germline): MNHNS, SASEGT. V was trimmed by 3 bases and J by 6 bases, leaving 12 bases between them. CDR3 in DNA: TGTGCCAGCAGTGAGTCAGGGGTTGGTCAGCCCCAGCATTTT. It encodes CASSESGVGQPQHF.

The chain is built from TRBV27 and TRBJ2-1; 13 nucleotides line up with TRBD2. The V and J ends lost 0 bases and 10 bases, in that order; junction bases with no gene match: 6. Germline CDR1 reads MNHEY; CDR2 reads SMNVEV (reference sequence). This CDR3 is built from 16 residues. CDR3 sequence reads: CASSLSWTSGSREQFF. The CDR3 region has the DNA TGTGCCAGCAGTTTATCGTGGACTAGCGGGAGTCGGGAGCAGTTCTTC.

The chain couples TRBV9 to TRBJ2-5, with 7 bases that match TRBD2. Germline values: CDR1 SGDLS, CDR2 YYNGEE. The CDR3 spans 16 residues. With 3 bases clipped from V and 0 bases from J, the junction kept 8 bases outside the gene matches. The chain's CDR3 is CASSGGSGVYQETQYF. The DNA of the CDR3 is TGTGCCAGCAGCGGGGGGAGCGGGGTCTACCAAGAGACCCAGTACTTC.

V usage is TRBV18 and J usage is TRBJ2-5; D is ambiguous. Germline V lookup: CDR1 KGHSH, CDR2 LQKENI. This CDR3 is 14 amino acids long. V was clipped by 3 bases and J by 2 bases, with 10 bases between them. The CDR3 sequence: CASSPTREQETQYF. The CDR3 region has the DNA TGTGCCAGCTCACCCACACGAGAACAAGAGACCCAGTACTTC.

The chain couples TRBV19 to TRBJ1-5; perhaps TRBD1 as D (5 bases). CDR1 is LNHDA, CDR2 SQIVND, per germline (reference sequence). The length of the CDR3 is 14 residues. Trimming cost V 5 bases and J 0 bases, with 8 bases left between them. CDR3 coding DNA: TGTGCCAGTAGTTCAGACAGTAGCAATCAGCCCCAGCATTTT. As protein: CASSSDSSNQPQHF.

This clone was observed a single time. The chain combines TRBV18 with TRBJ1-1; TRBD1 matches 7 bases. Germline V gene data show CDR1 as KGHSH and CDR2 as LQKENI. CDR3 length: 16 residues. The V gene end was trimmed by 3 bases and the J gene end by 1 base; junction bases not matched to a gene: 8. In nucleotides, the CDR3 is TGTGCCAGCTCACCCATACAGGGGCGGAGGAACACTGAAGCTTTCTTT. Amino acids: CASSPIQGRRNTEAFF.

This clone was picked up one time. This rearrangement joins TRBV9 to TRBJ1-6; a weak D match, TRBD1 (6 bases). The germline gives CDR1 SGDLS, CDR2 YYNGEE. V was trimmed by 4 bases and J by 7 bases, leaving 12 bases between them. CDR3 length equals 14 residues. The CDR3 bases are TGTGCCAGCAGCTTCGGACAGACGAATTCACCCCTCCACTTT. It specifies CASSFGQTNSPLHF. Together with reference TRBV9 and TRBJ1-6, the CDR3 gives the full variable domain: DSGVTQTPKHLITATGQRVTLRCSPRSGDLSVYWYQQSLDQGLQFLIQYYNGEERAKGNILERFSAQQFPDLHSELNLSSLELGDSALYFCASSFGQTNSPLHFGNGTRLTVT.

This chain uses TRBV6-5 with TRBJ2-3; 7 bases map to TRBD1. The germline CDR1 and CDR2 sequences are MNHEY and SVGAGI. The CDR3 length is 15 residues. The V segment lost 2 bases and the J segment 3 bases; nucleotides outside the gene matches: 5. The CDR3 DNA reads TGTGCCAGCAGTTACACAGGGGTTAGTACAGATACGCAGTATTTT. This codes for CASSYTGVSTDTQYF.

The chain carries TRBV7-2 and TRBJ2-5; a weak D match, TRBD1 (6 bases). Germline V gene sequence: CDR1 SGHTA, CDR2 FQGNSA. The CDR3 sequence is 14 residues long. The ends were cut back, 3 bases at V and 5 bases at J, with 13 bases in the middle. CDR3 bases: TGTGCCAGCAGCTTGCAGGGGCTGAGGGAGACCCAGTACTTC. Translating gives CASSLQGLRETQYF.

V and J are TRBV24-1 and TRBJ1-1, with 8 bases lining up with TRBD1. The ends lost 2 bases at V and 8 bases at J; junction bases unmatched: 3. The CDR3 totals 13 residues. CDR1 is KGHDR and CDR2 is SFDVKD in the germline V gene. The CDR3 nucleotides read TGTGCCACCAGTGATTGGACAGGGTTAGAAGCTTTCTTT. Translation gives CATSDWTGLEAFF.

This clone showed up just a few times. V and J are TRBV6-4 and TRBJ2-2, with TRBD2 identical over 9 bases. The CDR3 loop spans 16 amino acids. J was trimmed by 0 bases and V by 2 bases; bases with no gene match: 1. CDR1 is MRHNA, CDR2 SNTAGT, per germline. CDR3 protein: CASSDIAGANTGELFF. DNA for the CDR3: TGTGCCAGCAGTGACATAGCGGGGGCGAACACCGGGGAGCTGTTTTTT.

The chain joins TRBV12-3 or TRBV12-4 to TRBJ2-5; D is possibly TRBD2 (5 bases). The CDR3 has 13 amino acids. Trimming stripped 0 bases from V and 5 bases from J, with 7 bases between. CDR3 sequence reads: CASSLAGVETQYF. As DNA, the CDR3 is TGTGCCAGCAGTTTAGCGGGAGTGGAGACCCAGTACTTC.

This chain uses TRBV20-1 with TRBJ1-3; TRBD1 aligns across 9 bases. Germline CDR1 DFQATT, CDR2 SNEGSKA (reference sequence). Trimming cost V 3 bases and J 0 bases; bases outside gene matches: 3. This CDR3 region has 15 residues. This CDR3 reads CSASPGQGSGNTIYF. The DNA of the CDR3 is TGCAGTGCTAGTCCGGGACAGGGCTCTGGAAACACCATATATTTT.

This chain joins TRBV28 and TRBJ1-1; D is unresolved. This CDR3 is 12 amino acids long. Germline V gives CDR1 MDHEN, CDR2 SYDVKM. With 2 bases removed from V and 3 bases from J, the gap between germline ends came to 4 bases. Here the CDR3 reads CASSLRHTEAFF. CDR3 DNA sequence: TGTGCCAGCAGTTTAAGGCACACTGAAGCTTTCTTT.

In its sample, this clone was seen once. The chain combines TRBV2 with TRBJ1-2, with 7 bases lining up with TRBD1. The CDR3 is 13 residues long. Germline assignment: CDR1 SNHLY and CDR2 FYNNEI. J was trimmed by 8 bases and V by 8 bases; bases with no gene match: 11. CDR3 nucleotides: TGTGCCAGCGACCGGGACAGCTCGCGCGGCTACACCTTC. It encodes CASDRDSSRGYTF.

This chain uses TRBV11-1 with TRBJ2-3; 9 bases are a match to TRBD2. The J segment lost 6 bases and the V segment lost 5 bases, leaving 9 bases of the junction unmatched. The germline gives CDR1 SGHAT, CDR2 FQDESV (reference sequence). There are 15 residues in the CDR3. CDR3 protein: CASSRESGRRDTQYF. In DNA, the CDR3 is TGTGCCAGCAGCCGAGAAAGCGGGAGGAGGGATACGCAGTATTTT.